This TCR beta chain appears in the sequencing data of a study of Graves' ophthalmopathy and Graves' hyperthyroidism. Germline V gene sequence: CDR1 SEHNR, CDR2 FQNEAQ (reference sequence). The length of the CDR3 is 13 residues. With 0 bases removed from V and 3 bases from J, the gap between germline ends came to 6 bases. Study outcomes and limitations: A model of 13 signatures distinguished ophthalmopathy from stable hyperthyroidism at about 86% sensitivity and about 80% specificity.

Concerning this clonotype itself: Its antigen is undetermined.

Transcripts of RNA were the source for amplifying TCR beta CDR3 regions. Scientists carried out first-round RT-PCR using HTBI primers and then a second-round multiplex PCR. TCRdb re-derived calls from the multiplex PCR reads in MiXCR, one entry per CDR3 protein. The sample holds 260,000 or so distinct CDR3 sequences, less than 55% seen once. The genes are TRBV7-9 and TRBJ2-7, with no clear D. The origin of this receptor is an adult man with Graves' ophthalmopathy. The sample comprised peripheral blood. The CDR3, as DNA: TGTGCCAGCAGCTTAGCGCTTAGCTACGAGCAGTACTTC. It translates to CASSLALSYEQYF.